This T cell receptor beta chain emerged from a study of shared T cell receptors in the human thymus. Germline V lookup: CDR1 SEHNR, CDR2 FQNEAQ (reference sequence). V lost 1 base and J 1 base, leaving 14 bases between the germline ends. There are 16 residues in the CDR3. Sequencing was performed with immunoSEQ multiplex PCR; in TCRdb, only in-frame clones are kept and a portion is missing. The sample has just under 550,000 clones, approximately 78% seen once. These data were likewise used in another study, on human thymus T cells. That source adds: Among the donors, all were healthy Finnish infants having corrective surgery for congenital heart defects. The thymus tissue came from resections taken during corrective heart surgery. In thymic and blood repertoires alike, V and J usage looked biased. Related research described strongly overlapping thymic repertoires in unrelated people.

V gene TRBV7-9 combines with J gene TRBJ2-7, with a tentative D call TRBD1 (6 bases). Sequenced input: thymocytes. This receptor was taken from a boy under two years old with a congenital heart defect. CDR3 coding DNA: TGTGCCAGCAGCTTAGTAGCAGGGGATGATTCCTACGAGCAGTACTTC. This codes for CASSLVAGDDSYEQYF.